This T cell receptor beta chain comes out of a study of cytomegalovirus exposure and HLA in healthy donors. About the study: Previous work identified roughly 120 million unique TCR beta sequences from around 170 million T cells.

The primer mix had 60 Vbeta and 13 Jbeta primers. Sequencing was performed with immunoSEQ multiplex PCR; in TCRdb, only in-frame clones are kept and a portion is missing. Among 90,000 to 110,000 clones, around 72% were seen once, and the ten largest hold around 2.1%. Trimming pared 2 bases from V and 8 bases from J, leaving 18 bases between. CDR3 length: 14 residues. Per germline, CDR1 GTSNPN and CDR2 SVGIG (reference sequence). This clonotype was obtained from a man aged 25 to 45 in good health and CMV-seronegative. The rearrangement uses TRBV30 and TRBJ1-2, with D perhaps TRBD1 (5 bases). Sequencing was performed on PBMCs. The CDR3 loop is CAWSSHVQGKGYTF. The CDR3 bases are TGTGCCTGGAGTTCCCACGTTCAGGGTAAAGGCTACACCTTC.